These 9 T cell receptor beta chains came from one sample sequenced in a study of T cell repertoires in cytomegalovirus infection. TCRdb independently ran MiXCR on the reads; one entry per CDR3 protein. This table holds 150,000 to 200,000 distinct CDR3 sequences, roughly 19% found once. The sequenced material came from PBMCs. The source is a human donor in good health (CMV status not recorded). Some clones in this sample may be carry-over from other donors' samples.

There are many counts of this clonotype. V and J are TRBV7-2 and TRBJ2-7, with TRBD2 matching over 10 bases. The V and J ends lost 2 bases and 2 bases, in that order; junction bases with no gene match: 0. The CDR3 runs 14 residues. Germline V gene data show CDR1 as SGHTA and CDR2 as FQGNSA. For the CDR3, the DNA is TGTGCCAGCAGCTTAACTAGCGGGGCCTACGAGCAGTACTTC. It translates to CASSLTSGAYEQYF. The whole variable domain, filled in from reference TRBV7-2 and TRBJ2-7, reads GAGVSQSPSNKVTEKGKDVELRCDPISGHTALYWYRQSLGQGLEFLIYFQGNSAPDKSGLPSDRFSAERTGGSVSTLTIQRTQQEDSAVYLCASSLTSGAYEQYFGPGTRLTVT.

The CDR3 nucleotides are TGTGCCAGCAGCTTAGCGGGAGGGCCCGAGACCCAGTACTTC. It codes for CASSLAGGPETQYF. The J gene is TRBJ2-5, the V gene TRBV11-3; 8 bases fit TRBD2. Germline values: CDR1 SGHNT, CDR2 YENEEA. This CDR3 has 14 residues. V lost 1 base and J lost 5; bases outside the gene matches: 3.

V usage is TRBV19 and J usage is TRBJ2-1; D is ambiguous. CDR1 and CDR2 from the germline V gene are LNHDA and SQIVND (reference sequence). V was shortened by 7 bases and J by 6 bases, with 7 bases between the two germline ends. CDR3 length equals 11 residues. The CDR3 reads CASTYRNEQFF. In DNA, the CDR3 is TGTGCCAGTACCTATCGCAATGAGCAGTTCTTC.

The chain employs TRBV11-1 and TRBJ2-5; D is perhaps TRBD1 or TRBD2 (5 bases each). The CDR3 runs to 14 residues. The V end lost 3 bases, the J end lost 2 bases, and 10 bases lay between the germline ends. Germline V lookup: CDR1 SGHAT, CDR2 FQDESV (reference sequence). The CDR3 DNA is TGTGCCAGCAGCTTCAGCAGGGAGCAAGAGACCCAGTACTTC. Protein sequence: CASSFSREQETQYF.

This clonotype was found many times. The V call is TRBV25-1, the J call TRBJ1-2; perhaps TRBD1 as D (5 bases). V was shortened by 2 bases and J by 8 bases, with 12 bases between the two germline ends. The CDR3 is 13 amino acids. CDR1 MGHDK and CDR2 SYGVNS come from the germline V gene. The CDR3 spells CASSEQGLVGYTF. Written as DNA, the CDR3 is TGTGCCAGCAGTGAACAGGGTTTGGTCGGCTACACCTTC.

This clonotype was observed at least ten times. The V call is TRBV28, the J call TRBJ1-3; TRBD1 is a possible D gene (6 bases). From germline, CDR1 is MDHEN and CDR2 SYDVKM. The CDR3 is made up of 15 amino acids. Trimming pared 8 bases from V and 1 base from J, leaving 15 bases between. The DNA for the CDR3 is TGTGCCAGCGCCCCCCCACAGGGATCTGGAAACACCATATATTTT. It codes for CASAPPQGSGNTIYF.

The table lists this clonotype with many counts. The V gene is TRBV12-3 or TRBV12-4, the J gene TRBJ1-6; D perhaps matches TRBD1 (6 bases). V was pared by 3 bases and J by 8 bases, with 14 bases between. This CDR3 spans 15 amino acids. The CDR3 DNA reads TGTGCCAGCAGTTTTTTGCCAGGGGAGGATTCACCCCTCCACTTT. The encoded protein is CASSFLPGEDSPLHF.

This clonotype was found many times. The chain links TRBV4-1 to TRBJ1-5, with D perhaps matching TRBD1 (5 bases). This CDR3 spans 14 amino acids. Trimming removed 1 base from V and 2 bases from J, with 6 bases in between. CDR1 MGHRA and CDR2 YSYEKL come from the germline V gene. The CDR3 sequence is CASSQARGNQPQHF. CDR3 in DNA: TGCGCCAGCAGCCAAGCCAGGGGCAATCAGCCCCAGCATTTT.

This clonotype came up a few times. DNA of the CDR3: TGTGCCAGCAGCTTACGTGAGGGGAAGACTGAAGCTTTCTTT. Its protein is CASSLREGKTEAFF. The chain joins TRBV11-2 to TRBJ1-1; D possibly corresponds to TRBD1 (5 bases). Per the germline V gene, CDR1 is SGHAT and CDR2 is FQNNGV. The CDR3 spans 14 residues. V lost 2 bases to trimming and J lost 5 bases, with 12 bases between them. Full variable domain (remainder filled in from reference TRBV11-2 and TRBJ1-1): EAGVAQSPRYKIIEKRQSVAFWCNPISGHATLYWYQQILGQGPKLLIQFQNNGVVDDSQLPKDRFSAERLKGVDSTLKIQPAKLEDSAVYLCASSLREGKTEAFFGQGTRLTVV.